These 16 T cell receptor beta chains came from one sample sequenced in a study of a mutant IDH1 vaccine in newly diagnosed glioma. The antigens for these receptors are not known. Documented time point: week 47, end of study. Vaccination comprised doses that each held 300 ug of mutant IDH1 20-mer peptide, plus topical imiquimod. The protocol was immunoSEQ multiplex PCR, while the TCRdb copy is restricted to in-frame clones and leaves out a portion. The sample carries tens of thousands of clones, 70% to 85% recorded once. The starting material was PBMCs, obtained from a glioma patient whose treatment included an IDH1 peptide vaccine. Receptor source: a woman aged 25 to 39 with glioma. Some clones in this sample may be carry-over from other donors' samples.

The J gene is TRBJ1-1, the V gene TRBV10-1; D remains unclear. Germline V gene sequence: CDR1 WNHNN, CDR2 SYGVQD (reference sequence). This CDR3 comprises 14 residues. V was trimmed by 2 bases and J by 1 base, leaving 8 bases between them. CDR3: CASSEPAPNTEAFF. As DNA, the CDR3 is TGCGCCAGCAGTGAGCCGGCCCCGAACACTGAAGCTTTCTTT.

The chain combines TRBV7-6 with TRBJ2-7; 9 nucleotides match TRBD2. The CDR3 contains 14 residues. Trimming took 5 bases from V and 2 from J; bases not matched to a gene: 4. CDR1 is SGHVS, CDR2 FNYEAQ, per germline. The CDR3 region is CASSPAGGAYEQYF. CDR3 DNA sequence: TGTGCCAGCAGCCCAGCGGGAGGAGCCTACGAGCAGTACTTC.

Of note for this clone: In the same sample, other DNA sequences code for this CDR3. This chain links TRBV4-1 with TRBJ2-7, with 7 nucleotides matching TRBD1. Germline values: CDR1 MGHRA, CDR2 YSYEKL. The CDR3 length is 14 residues. V trimming: 4 bases; J trimming: 4 bases; junction bases outside the gene matches: 7. CDR3 DNA sequence: TGCGCCAGCAGCCCTCGGACAGGTTCTTACGAGCAGTACTTC. It codes for CASSPRTGSYEQYF.

The rearrangement uses TRBV7-9 and TRBJ2-5, with D hard to call. The CDR3 has 16 residues. Germline CDR1 SEHNR, CDR2 FQNEAQ (reference sequence). V was pared by 5 bases and J by 0 bases, with 16 bases between. The CDR3 bases are TGTGCCAGCAGCCCACCCTTGGTTGCGAACCAAGAGACCCAGTACTTC. It yields the protein CASSPPLVANQETQYF.

The chain links TRBV21-1 to TRBJ2-1. TRBV21-1 is flagged as a pseudogene. The CDR3 has 18 amino acids. CDR3 protein: CASSKAVYRGVLADEQFF. CDR3 sequence (DNA): TGTGCCAGCAGCAAAGCTGTATACAGGGGAGTTCTAGCGGATGAGCAGTTCTTC.

The chain links TRBV6-5 to TRBJ2-5; TRBD1 matches 9 bases. Germline lookup yields CDR1 MNHEY and CDR2 SVGAGI. The CDR3 has 16 amino acids. The ends lost 2 bases at V and 2 bases at J; junction bases unmatched: 6. The DNA of the CDR3 is TGTGCCAGCAGTTACGAATACAGGGGGCATCAAGAGACCCAGTACTTC. The encoded protein is CASSYEYRGHQETQYF.

The chain carries TRBV14 and TRBJ1-2; 8 positions agree with TRBD1. The junction had 5 bases not matched to a gene; V was cut back by 4 bases and J by 4 bases. This CDR3 has 14 residues. CDR1 is SGHDN and CDR2 is FVKESK in the germline V gene. The CDR3 sequence: CASSPDRVFYGYTF. CDR3 DNA sequence: TGTGCCAGCAGCCCGGACAGGGTCTTCTATGGCTACACCTTC. The entire variable domain, with the rest obtained from reference TRBV14 and TRBJ1-2, is as follows: EAGVTQFPSHSVIEKGQTVTLRCDPISGHDNLYWYRRVMGKEIKFLLHFVKESKQDESGMPNNRFLAERTGGTYSTLKVQPAELEDSGVYFCASSPDRVFYGYTFGSGTRLTVV.

CDR3 nucleotides: TGCAGTGCTACGAGCCGGGGGACCCAGTACTTC. This gives the protein CSATSRGTQYF. The rearrangement uses TRBV20-1 and TRBJ2-5; possible D gene TRBD2, 5 bases. V was pared by 4 bases and J by 7 bases, with 10 bases between. Germline assignment: CDR1 DFQATT and CDR2 SNEGSKA (reference sequence). The CDR3 is 11 amino acids.

This clone showed up just once. This rearrangement joins TRBV6-1 to TRBJ2-7; maybe TRBD2 (5 bases). CDR3 length equals 14 residues. The V end was cut by 8 bases, the J end by 2 bases, with 16 bases between. Germline V lookup: CDR1 MNHNS, CDR2 SASEGT. The CDR3 loop is CASGKVSGTYEQYF. CDR3 DNA: TGTGCCAGCGGTAAAGTCTCCGGGACCTACGAGCAGTACTTC.

This clone was observed a single time. The rearrangement uses TRBV5-8 and TRBJ2-1; no definite D call. Trimming stripped 0 bases from V and 6 bases from J, with 7 bases between. This CDR3 has 13 residues. Germline lookup yields CDR1 SGHTS and CDR2 YDEGEE. CDR3 sequence: CASSLGALNEQFF. The CDR3 DNA is TGTGCCAGCAGCTTGGGGGCCCTCAATGAGCAGTTCTTC.

This clone appeared once. The V and J genes are TRBV5-1 and TRBJ1-1; weak D call: TRBD1 (5 bases). The ends were cut back, 4 bases at V and 5 bases at J, with 12 bases in the middle. Germline CDR1 SGHRS, CDR2 YFSETQ. This CDR3 comprises 13 residues. The DNA of the CDR3 is TGCGCCAGCAGCGGGGGATCCGGGACTGAAGCTTTCTTT. Its protein is CASSGGSGTEAFF.

V and J are TRBV7-6 and TRBJ2-7, with D possibly being TRBD2 (6 bases). The CDR3 sequence is 16 residues long. Germline values: CDR1 SGHVS, CDR2 FNYEAQ. V was pared by 5 bases and J by 6 bases, with 23 bases between. CDR3 region: CASSPGGVGSPSEQYF. The CDR3 bases are TGTGCCAGCAGCCCAGGAGGGGTTGGCAGTCCTAGCGAGCAGTACTTC.

V usage is TRBV7-9 and J usage is TRBJ2-4; TRBD1 might be the D (6 bases). The V and J ends lost 3 bases and 3 bases respectively, with 15 bases between them. CDR3 length: 16 residues. Per the germline V gene, CDR1 is SEHNR and CDR2 is FQNEAQ (reference sequence). As DNA, the CDR3 is TGTGCCAGCAGCTTCTGGCAGGGGTCGGGCAAAAACATTCAGTACTTC. Translated: CASSFWQGSGKNIQYF.

The chain recombines TRBV9 with TRBJ2-1; D remains unclear. V dropped 1 base and J dropped 7 bases, with 15 bases sitting between them. Germline-derived CDR1 and CDR2 are SGDLS and YYNGEE. The CDR3 covers 15 residues. CDR3 coding DNA: TGTGCCAGCAGCGTATGGCCCAAGGGTGCAAATGAGCAGTTCTTC. Amino acids: CASSVWPKGANEQFF. The variable domain in full, completed from reference TRBV9 and TRBJ2-1, reads DSGVTQTPKHLITATGQRVTLRCSPRSGDLSVYWYQQSLDQGLQFLIQYYNGEERAKGNILERFSAQQFPDLHSELNLSSLELGDSALYFCASSVWPKGANEQFFGPGTRLTVL.

The chain has TRBV5-1 and TRBJ2-7, with 7 bases matching TRBD2. This CDR3 is built from 17 residues. J was trimmed by 0 bases and V by 0 bases; bases with no gene match: 9. The germline V gene has CDR1 SGHRS and CDR2 YFSETQ. This CDR3 is CASSLGLAADSSYEQYF. CDR3 sequence (DNA): TGCGCCAGCAGCTTGGGTCTAGCGGCCGATAGCTCCTACGAGCAGTACTTC.

V is TRBV15 and J is TRBJ2-5; D is perhaps TRBD1 (6 bases). V shed 0 bases and J shed 11 bases, with 13 bases lying between them. Germline assignment: CDR1 LNHNV and CDR2 YYDKDF (reference sequence). The CDR3 covers 13 residues. The chain's CDR3 is CATSRDLTGTQYF. For the CDR3, the DNA is TGTGCCACCAGCAGAGATTTAACCGGGACACAGTACTTC. The full variable domain, in which reference TRBV15 and TRBJ2-5 provide the parts outside the CDR3, is DAMVIQNPRYQVTQFGKPVTLSCSQTLNHNVMYWYQQKSSQAPKLLFHYYDKDFNNEADTPDNFQSRRPNTSFCFLDIRSPGLGDTAMYLCATSRDLTGTQYFGPGTRLLVL.